Listed below are T cell receptor beta chains from one sample, sequenced in a study of cytomegalovirus exposure and HLA in healthy donors. Generated by immunoSEQ multiplex PCR, the TCRdb table keeps only in-frame clones and is missing some. The sample spans some 180,000 clones; the ten largest clones claim less than 6.5%. The sequenced sample consisted of PBMCs. The origin of the receptors is a man aged 25 to 45 in good health and CMV-seronegative. Both conserved end residues are part of each CDR3.

V gene	J gene	CDR3 protein
TRBV11-2	TRBJ1-1	CASNPYATEAFF
TRBV6-5	TRBJ1-2	CASSYFLRAANYGYTF
TRBV27	TRBJ2-1	CASSPPRTGGYNEQFF
TRBV5-4	TRBJ2-3	CASSLVRGVTDTQYF
TRBV28	TRBJ2-4	CASSPRQGILAKNIQYF
TRBV12-5	TRBJ1-5	CASGPDPQGANQPQHF
TRBV10-3	TRBJ2-7	CAIRAGGDGYEQYF
TRBV7-6	TRBJ2-1	CASSLEGLTSYNEQFF
TRBV7-5	TRBJ1-6	CARSLKRGYSPLHF
TRBV15	TRBJ2-7	CATSRAPLRNYEQYF
TRBV2	TRBJ2-7	CASRDLGQGISYEQYF
TRBV7-2	TRBJ1-5	CASSLSSQPQHF
TRBV11-3	TRBJ1-3	CASSLGPGNTIYF
TRBV27	TRBJ2-7	CASASPGGTSYEQYF
TRBV25-1	TRBJ2-2	CASSARQLNTGELFF
TRBV2	TRBJ1-5	CASSRGLPSGQPQHF
TRBV5-4	TRBJ2-7	CASSLDSGRPLEQYF
TRBV2	TRBJ1-4	CASRIDRESFF
TRBV28	TRBJ2-3	CASSPLNTDTQYF
TRBV5-4	TRBJ1-1	CASSEPDRVGTEAFF
TRBV18	TRBJ1-2	CASSPGQAAGYTF
TRBV6-1	TRBJ1-3	CASSERTGGRNTIYF
TRBV23-1	TRBJ1-5	CASSATGDLIWNQPQHF
TRBV18	TRBJ1-5	CASSVEGASNQPQHF
TRBV30	TRBJ1-4	CAWGTDRSNEKLFF
TRBV7-3	TRBJ2-5	CASSFNLQETQYF
TRBV6-6	TRBJ2-2	CASSYGGTGELFF
TRBV6-5	TRBJ2-7	CASSSRQGDLREQYF
TRBV18	TRBJ2-5	CASSPPGTGGQETQYF
TRBV2	TRBJ1-1	CASSRTGGSPEAFF
TRBV5-4	TRBJ2-7	CASSLGGYSYEQYF
TRBV19	TRBJ1-1	CASSDGQGIFTEAFF
TRBV7-9	TRBJ2-7	CASSSRDRGDIEQYF
TRBV13	TRBJ1-1	CASSLGQSNTEAFF
TRBV27	TRBJ2-6	CASRPGTQAPSGANVLTF
TRBV30	TRBJ1-5	CAWSLEGQGVSPQHF
TRBV29-1	TRBJ2-5	CSVSVAGWGVETQYF
TRBV4-2	TRBJ2-7	CASSQEQQFSTYEQYF
TRBV30	TRBJ1-2	CAWRIQGNYGYTF
TRBV7-7	TRBJ2-3	CASSFSGISTDTQYF
TRBV7-9	TRBJ2-5	CASSLGTGETQYF
TRBV6-5	TRBJ2-7	CASSYPPGYEQYF
TRBV7-9	TRBJ2-7	CASSPLPYEQYF
TRBV4-2	TRBJ2-2	CASSQEPGGSGTGELFF
TRBV6-5	.	CASSFQGLPRSEQYF